What follows are 30 T cell receptor beta chains derived from one specimen sequenced in a study of tumor and adjacent non-tumor tissue in lung cancer. RNA was extracted from bulk tissue without any cell sorting. Distant lung tissue was collected more than 3 cm away from the tumor edge. A modified ARM-PCR protocol with three rounds of nested PCR amplified TCRbeta. TCRdb reprocessed the multiplex PCR reads with MiXCR, giving one entry per CDR3 protein. This sample carries 80,000 or so distinct CDR3 sequences, 80% to 90% of them seen once, and the ten largest clones take approximately 55%. Sequenced sample: distant non-tumor lung tissue. These TCRs come from a man aged 60-69 years with non-small cell lung cancer.

Comments on this clonotype: The junction and the germline gene differ at one end; a read error may be behind it. V gene TRBV5-5 combines with J gene TRBJ1-1, with D uncertain. The CDR3 spans 14 residues. The V gene's germline CDR1 is SGHKS and CDR2 YYEKEE (reference sequence). The CDR3 coding sequence is TGTGTCAGCCTCACCGGGTCCCTGAACACTGAAGCTTTCTTT. Translated: CVSLTGSLNTEAFF.

This sequence joins TRBV20-1 and TRBJ2-1; TRBD2 aligns across 8 bases. CDR3 length: 14 residues. V lost 3 bases to trimming and J lost 8 bases; unmatched junction nucleotides: 9. CDR1 and CDR2 from the germline V gene are DFQATT and SNEGSKA (reference sequence). CDR3 DNA sequence: TGCAGTGCTAGTGTCAGTAGCGGGATGGATGAGCAGTTCTTC. It yields the protein CSASVSSGMDEQFF.

As to this clonotype: One end of the junction varies from germline; a read error may be responsible. The V and J genes are TRBV4-2 and TRBJ2-7, with 7 bases that match TRBD2. Per the germline V gene, CDR1 is LGHNA and CDR2 is YNFKEQ. This CDR3 region has 16 residues. This CDR3 reads CASSQDSGTNYYEQYF. The CDR3 DNA follows: TGTGCTAGCAGCCAAGACTCGGGGACTAACTACTACGAGCAGTACTTC.

Of note for this clonotype: With a much larger clone just one base away, this may be a read error. The V and J genes are TRBV5-4 and TRBJ2-7; 7 nucleotides match TRBD1. CDR1 is SGHNT, CDR2 YYREEE, per germline (reference sequence). CDR3 length: 16 residues. CDR3 sequence (DNA): TGTACCAGCAGCTTGGGTGGGACAGCTAGCTCCTACGAGCAGTACTTC. This encodes CTSSLGGTASSYEQYF.

About this clonotype itself: A junction boundary mismatches the germline segment, possibly from a read error. The gene calls are TRBV5-4 and TRBJ2-1, with 7 bases matching TRBD2. CDR3 length: 15 amino acids. The germline gives CDR1 SGHNT, CDR2 YYREEE (reference sequence). The CDR3 region is CASSGVGRARNEQLF. Written as DNA, the CDR3 is TGTGCCAGCAGCGGGGTGGGGAGGGCCAGAAATGAGCAGCTCTTC.

A remark on this clonotype: Relative to the germline gene, one junction end is altered; a read error may explain this. The chain links TRBV4-3 to TRBJ1-1, with D maybe TRBD1 (6 bases). The CDR3 is made up of 17 amino acids. Germline V gives CDR1 LGHNA, CDR2 YSLEER. CDR3 loop: CASSQDVPDSSGTEAFF. The CDR3 DNA follows: TGCGCCAGTAGCCAAGACGTTCCGGACAGTTCAGGCACTGAAGCTTTCTTT.

In the case of this clonotype: One end of the junction fails to match germline, which may point to a read error. The chain links TRBV11-3 to TRBJ2-2, with a possible D match to TRBD2 (5 bases). The germline CDR1 and CDR2 sequences are SGHNT and YENEEA. The CDR3 has 18 amino acids. CDR3 bases: TGTGCCAGCAGCTCCCGGGGAGCGAGAGGATGCAGAGCCGGGAAGCTGTTTTTT. Translation gives CASSSRGARGCRAGKLFF.

This clonotype has more than one count but fewer than ten. This chain connects TRBV28 to TRBJ2-4, with 12 bases lining up with TRBD2. V trimming: 4 bases; J trimming: 8 bases; junction bases outside the gene matches: 6. The germline V gene has CDR1 MDHEN and CDR2 SYDVKM. This CDR3 spans 15 amino acids. The CDR3 reads CASSSGASGGDIQYF. The CDR3 coding sequence is TGTGCCAGCAGTTCCGGGGCTAGCGGGGGGGACATTCAGTACTTC.

V gene TRBV6-6 combines with J gene TRBJ1-1, with a weak D call TRBD1 (5 bases). In germline, CDR1 is MNHNY, CDR2 SVGAGI (reference sequence). The CDR3 covers 13 residues. Trimming removed 4 bases at V and 9 bases at J, with 15 bases between. The CDR3 protein is CASSFGRGGKAFF. In DNA, the CDR3 is TGTGCCAGCAGTTTCGGACGGGGGGGGAAAGCTTTCTTT.

This clonotype occurred many times. The rearrangement uses TRBV6-2 or TRBV6-3 and TRBJ2-7, with 10 bases lining up with TRBD2. Per germline, CDR1 MNHEY and CDR2 SVGEGT. This CDR3 is built from 14 residues. Germline trimming cut 5 bases from V and 3 bases from J; bases unmatched to any gene: 4. The CDR3 DNA sequence: TGTGCCAGCAGTAAGCCTAGCGGGAGCTACGAGCAGTACTTC. This gives the protein CASSKPSGSYEQYF.

As to this clonotype: A junction end diverges from the germline sequence, so it may reflect a read error. The chain employs TRBV11-1 and TRBJ2-2; weak D call: TRBD2 (5 bases). Germline V gives CDR1 SGHAT, CDR2 FQDESV (reference sequence). The CDR3 runs 15 residues. In DNA, the CDR3 is TGTGCCACCAGCCACCCGGGGATGGGCACCGGGGAGCTCTTCTTC. Its translation: CATSHPGMGTGELFF.

Turning to this clonotype: An end of the junction does not agree with germline; a read error may underlie this. The chain carries TRBV20-1 and TRBJ2-7; 7 bases agree with TRBD2. Germline CDR1 reads DFQATT; CDR2 reads SNEGSKA (reference sequence). The CDR3 runs 14 residues. The CDR3 sequence is CSARVGTKLYEQNF. The CDR3, as DNA: TGCAGTGCTCGTGTTGGGACTAAGCTCTATGAGCAGAACTTC.

Comments on this clonotype: This may be a read error: a much more frequent sequence differs by one nucleotide. V gene TRBV5-4 combines with J gene TRBJ2-5, with 14 bases identical to TRBD2. The CDR3 runs to 17 residues. Germline V gives CDR1 SGHNT, CDR2 YYREEE (reference sequence). The CDR3 region has the DNA TGTGTCAGCAGCCCTGGGACTAGCGGGGGCTTCCAAGAGACCCAGTACTTC. Translation: CVSSPGTSGGFQETQYF.

Concerning this clonotype: As the CDR3 is not closed by the conserved phenylalanine or tryptophan, this likely results from a read error. The chain is built from TRBV5-4 and TRBJ1-1, with TRBD1 identical over 8 bases. Germline V CDR1 and CDR2: SGHNT, YYREEE (reference sequence). After removal of 7 bases from V and 1 base from J, the junction contained 9 bases not matched to a gene. The CDR3 sequence is 15 residues long. The CDR3 bases are TGTGCCAGCGGGCGGACAGGGCTTGGGAACACTGAAGCTTTCGTT. This encodes CASGRTGLGNTEAFV.

V and J are TRBV11-3 and TRBJ1-6; D gene ambiguous. This CDR3 comprises 12 residues. Germline V CDR1 and CDR2: SGHNT, YENEEA. DNA of the CDR3: TGTTGCAGCAGCGACGGTCATCCACCCCTCCACTTT. It is translated as CCSSDGHPPLHF.

Regarding this clonotype: Relative to the germline gene, one junction end is altered; a read error may explain this. The CDR3 is CSARGRRKTDTQFF. CDR3 coding DNA: TGCAGTGCTAGAGGGAGACGCAAGACAGATACGCAGTTTTTT. This chain connects TRBV20-1 to TRBJ2-3; possibly TRBD1 for D (5 bases). Germline V CDR1 and CDR2: DFQATT, SNEGSKA (reference sequence). The CDR3 covers 14 residues.

Details on this clonotype: Likely a read error: the CDR3 ends without its conserved phenylalanine or tryptophan. The chain uses TRBV11-2 and TRBJ1-1; D might be TRBD1 (5 bases). The CDR3 has 14 residues. CDR1 and CDR2 (germline): SGHAT, FQNNGV. CDR3 in amino acids: CTSSLVGRGAEAFL. In nucleotides, the CDR3 is TGTACCAGTAGCTTAGTCGGGAGGGGCGCTGAAGCTTTCCTT.

On this clonotype: This CDR3 fails to terminate in the conserved phenylalanine or tryptophan, so it likely reflects a read error. The chain links TRBV11-2 to TRBJ1-2; 10 bases map to TRBD1. Germline V CDR1 and CDR2: SGHAT, FQNNGV. The CDR3 loop spans 15 amino acids. Germline trimming cut 5 bases from V and 8 bases from J; bases unmatched to any gene: 11. In nucleotides, the CDR3 is TGTGCCAGCAGCCGACCGGGACAGGGGATCTACGGCTACACCTCT. This encodes CASSRPGQGIYGYTS.

With regard to this clonotype: A read error may be the cause here, since a much bigger clone is one base away. The rearrangement links TRBV4-3 to TRBJ2-7; TRBD2 matches at 9 bases. V lost 0 bases, J lost 3 bases, and 9 bases stayed unmatched. Per the germline V gene, CDR1 is LGHNA and CDR2 is YSLEER. The CDR3 covers 17 residues. The CDR3 DNA reads as TGCGCCAGCAGCCAAGATCTTTCCCTGACTAGCGGCTACGAGCAGTACTTC. Its protein is CASSQDLSLTSGYEQYF.

The genes are TRBV7-8 and TRBJ2-3; 7 nucleotides agree with TRBD1. The J call may be incorrect, as the DNA end agrees better with TRBJ1-5. Germline assignment: CDR1 SGHVS and CDR2 FQNEAQ. The CDR3 spans 15 residues. The CDR3 region has the DNA TGTGCCAGCAGCTTAGTCCGGGGGGGGACAGATACACAGCATTTT. This sequence encodes CASSLVRGGTDTQHF.

In its sample, this clonotype was seen once. A much larger clonotype is one base distant, so this may be a read error. The rearrangement uses TRBV5-1 and TRBJ1-5; 8 bases fit TRBD1. Germline V gives CDR1 SGHRS, CDR2 YFSETQ. The CDR3 runs to 15 residues. CDR3 DNA sequence: TGCGCCAGCAGCAAGGGACAGGACCCGAATCAGCCCCGGCATTTT. It encodes CASSKGQDPNQPRHF.

As for this clonotype: Just one base apart from a much larger clone, this may be a read error. V and J are TRBV10-2 and TRBJ2-5, with a tentative D call TRBD1 (6 bases). CDR1 is WSHSY and CDR2 is SAAADI in the germline V gene. Trimming shortened V by 7 bases and J by 3 bases, and 18 bases separated the two germline ends. This CDR3 has 15 amino acids. This CDR3 reads CASTTGTRTEETQYF. CDR3 DNA: TGCGCCAGCACAACCGGGACAAGGACAGAAGAGACCCAGTACTTC.

Of note for this clonotype: In this CDR3 the conserved last residue, phenylalanine or tryptophan, is missing, so a read error is likely. The DNA is left out, because the CDR3 cannot be placed on it with certainty; the CDR3 is given as TCRdb lists it. The V and J genes are TRBV20-1 and TRBJ1-1. With termini counted, the CDR3 has 13 amino acids. Germline V gene data show CDR1 as DFQATT and CDR2 as SNEGSKA (reference sequence). CDR3: CSTRSRQRTEAYY.

This clonotype is a singleton in its sample. The rearrangement links TRBV11-2 to TRBJ2-2; D might be TRBD2 (5 bases). Germline lookup yields CDR1 SGHAT and CDR2 FQNNGV. The length of the CDR3 is 15 residues. V lost 8 bases to trimming and J lost 8 bases, with 21 bases between them. The CDR3 loop reads CASGEGGRSTGELFF. The DNA of the CDR3 is TGTGCCAGCGGCGAGGGTGGCCGAAGCACAGGGGAGCTGTTTTTT. Full variable domain (rest looked up from reference TRBV11-2 and TRBJ2-2): EAGVAQSPRYKIIEKRQSVAFWCNPISGHATLYWYQQILGQGPKLLIQFQNNGVVDDSQLPKDRFSAERLKGVDSTLKIQPAKLEDSAVYLCASGEGGRSTGELFFGEGSRLTVL.

In its sample, this clonotype was seen once. One end of the junction fails to match germline, which may point to a read error. The chain joins TRBV20-1 to TRBJ2-6; D tentatively reads TRBD1 or TRBD2 (5 bases each). The CDR3 length is 15 residues. In germline, CDR1 is DFQATT, CDR2 SNEGSKA (reference sequence). CDR3: CSARDTGAGANVLTF. Here the CDR3 DNA reads TGCAGTGCTAGAGATACCGGAGCCGGGGCCAATGTCCTGACTTTC.

This clonotype was found a few times. A much larger clonotype is one base distant, so this may be a read error. The CDR3 here is CASSPKQGAASGRIDTQYF. The CDR3, as DNA: TGTGCCAGCAGCCCGAAACAGGGGGCGGCTAGCGGGAGAATAGATACGCAGTATTTT. The chain couples TRBV11-2 to TRBJ2-3; tentative D call: TRBD2 (10 bases). Germline CDR1 reads SGHAT; CDR2 reads FQNNGV. The CDR3 has 19 amino acids. V dropped 5 bases and J dropped 5 bases, with 29 bases sitting between them.

This clonotype has a single count. A read error may account for a junction end that differs from germline. The chain links TRBV10-2 to TRBJ2-1; the match to TRBD2 covers 10 bases. This CDR3 is 15 amino acids long. CDR1 and CDR2 from the germline V gene are WSHSY and SAAADI. For the CDR3, the DNA is TGCGTCAGCAACGGACTAGCGGAAGCGCTAAATGAGCAGTTCTTC. Translation: CVSNGLAEALNEQFF.

A remark on this clonotype: At one end, the junction sequence differs from germline, possibly due to a read error. J is TRBJ1-3 and V is TRBV5-6, with unresolved D. The CDR3 covers 14 residues. Germline V lookup: CDR1 SGHDT, CDR2 YYEEEE. The CDR3 is CASSLGPYGNTIYF. Here the CDR3 DNA reads TGTGCCAGCAGTTTGGGTCCATATGGAAACACCATATATTTT.

The CDR3 region is CANTPMDRTNTEAFF. The CDR3 DNA reads TGTGCCAACACCCCGATGGACAGAACGAACACTGAAGCTTTCTTT. This sequence joins TRBV5-6 and TRBJ1-1; tentative D call: TRBD1 (6 bases). The CDR3 sequence is 15 residues long. The germline V gene has CDR1 SGHDT and CDR2 YYEEEE. Trimming pared 9 bases from V and 1 base from J, leaving 19 bases between. The full variable domain, with the rest looked up from reference TRBV5-6 and TRBJ1-1, is DAGVTQSPTHLIKTRGQQVTLRCSPKSGHDTVSWYQQALGQGPQFIFQYYEEEERQRGNFPDRFSGHQFPNYSSELNVNALLLGDSALYLCANTPMDRTNTEAFFGQGTRLTVV.

On this clonotype: No conserved phenylalanine or tryptophan is present at the end of the CDR3, so a read error is the likely explanation. The DNA is omitted, as the CDR3 cannot be located on it reliably, and the CDR3 follows TCRdb's listing. The gene calls are TRBV18 and TRBJ2-2; TRBD1, the table's D call, was not compared with the DNA. Termini included, the CDR3 measures 14 amino acids. Germline assignment: CDR1 KGHSH and CDR2 LQKENI. The CDR3 protein is CATRDQGDTGELLS.